Listed here are 24 T cell receptor beta chains from one sample, sequenced in a study of cytomegalovirus exposure and HLA in healthy donors. Primers included in the PCR were 60 Vbeta and 13 Jbeta primers. The table came from immunoSEQ multiplex PCR; TCRdb's copy has only in-frame clones and leaves some out. Of some 170,000 clones listed, roughly 80% are singletons. Sequencing was carried out using PBMCs. The receptors derive from a man aged 30 to 45 in good health and CMV-seropositive.

The V call is TRBV10-3, the J call TRBJ1-5; 8 bases agree with TRBD1. Losses at the gene ends were 4 bases for V and 5 bases for J; bases not matched to a gene: 7. The V gene's germline CDR1 is ENHRY and CDR2 SYGVKD. The CDR3 has 15 amino acids. The CDR3 reads CAISVNRGSDQPQHF. Here the CDR3 DNA reads TGTGCCATCAGTGTTAACAGGGGGTCTGATCAGCCCCAGCATTTT.

This clone came up a few times. The rearrangement uses TRBV7-2 and TRBJ1-2; 7 bases fit TRBD1. The ends lost 1 base at V and 2 bases at J; junction bases unmatched: 7. This CDR3 contains 16 residues. CDR1 SGHTA and CDR2 FQGNSA come from the germline V gene. The CDR3 spells CASSLGLVQGNYGYTF. The CDR3 nucleotides are TGTGCCAGCAGCTTAGGCCTCGTACAGGGGAACTATGGCTACACCTTC.

The chain joins TRBV5-1 to TRBJ2-5; D is unresolved. This CDR3 contains 13 residues. Looked up from germline, CDR1 is SGHRS and CDR2 is YFSETQ. V lost 1 base and J 1 base, leaving 5 bases between the germline ends. The CDR3 protein is CASSLPVQETQYF. The CDR3 nucleotides read TGCGCCAGCAGCTTGCCAGTCCAAGAGACCCAGTACTTC.

This chain connects TRBV7-9 to TRBJ2-3; unclear D gene. This CDR3 contains 15 residues. In germline, CDR1 is SEHNR, CDR2 FQNEAQ (reference sequence). Trimming removed 0 bases from V and 3 bases from J, with 10 bases in between. CDR3 nucleotide sequence: TGTGCCAGCAGCTTAGCTGTGGGCTCGACAGATACGCAGTATTTT. It is translated as CASSLAVGSTDTQYF.

This chain uses TRBV4-1 with TRBJ2-5; D unclear. The V gene's germline CDR1 is MGHRA and CDR2 YSYEKL. CDR3 length equals 15 residues. V shed 1 base and J shed 3 bases, with 12 bases lying between them. The chain's CDR3 is CASSQVVSGEETQYF. The CDR3 region has the DNA TGCGCCAGCAGCCAAGTTGTGTCGGGTGAAGAGACCCAGTACTTC.

The CDR3 region has the DNA TGTGCCAGCAGTTTCGGGACAGGGAGTCAGCCCCAGCATTTT. Encoded protein: CASSFGTGSQPQHF. The V call is TRBV28, the J call TRBJ1-5; TRBD1 matches 9 bases. CDR1 and CDR2 (germline): MDHEN, SYDVKM. Losses at the gene ends were 3 bases for V and 6 bases for J; bases not matched to a gene: 3. The CDR3 runs 14 residues.

The chain carries TRBV15 and TRBJ1-1, with a tentative D call TRBD1 (6 bases). Germline CDR1 reads LNHNV; CDR2 reads YYDKDF (reference sequence). V gave up 0 bases and J gave up 1 base, with 12 bases separating them. This CDR3 comprises 16 residues. This CDR3 reads CATSRDLGASNTEAFF. In DNA form, the CDR3 reads TGTGCCACCAGCAGAGATCTGGGGGCCTCGAACACTGAAGCTTTCTTT.

This chain uses TRBV4-1 with TRBJ2-7; 10 nucleotides align to TRBD1. Trimming removed 1 base from V and 6 bases from J; junction bases left unmatched: 6. Germline V gene lookup returns CDR1 MGHRA and CDR2 YSYEKL. There are 15 residues in the CDR3. The CDR3 nucleotides are TGCGCCAGCAGCCAAGCCCCGGGACAGGGGATCGAGCAGTACTTC. Encoded protein: CASSQAPGQGIEQYF.

This rearrangement joins TRBV27 to TRBJ1-2; possibly TRBD1 for D (6 bases). CDR3 length: 16 amino acids. V was trimmed by 2 bases and J by 5 bases, leaving 18 bases between them. Germline-derived CDR1 and CDR2 are MNHEY and SMNVEV (reference sequence). CDR3 in amino acids: CASSLSSPGELYGYTF. DNA for the CDR3: TGTGCCAGCAGTTTAAGTAGTCCAGGGGAGCTTTATGGCTACACCTTC.

This rearrangement joins TRBV7-2 to TRBJ2-3; the D gene is possibly TRBD2 (5 bases). V lost 6 bases and J lost 4, with 17 bases in between. This CDR3 is built from 15 residues. The germline CDR1 and CDR2 sequences are SGHTA and FQGNSA. The CDR3 loop reads CASSYREPRADTQYF. The CDR3 bases are TGTGCCAGCAGTTACCGGGAACCCCGGGCAGATACGCAGTATTTT.

The rearrangement joins TRBV30 to TRBJ2-1, with 13 positions matching TRBD2. The germline V gene has CDR1 GTSNPN and CDR2 SVGIG (reference sequence). This CDR3 is 12 amino acids long. The V segment lost 5 bases and the J segment 14 bases; nucleotides outside the gene matches: 6. DNA for the CDR3: TGTGCCTGGGCGACTAGCGGGGGGTTGGAGTTCTTC. The encoded protein is CAWATSGGLEFF.

The chain joins TRBV6-5 to TRBJ1-1; TRBD1 matches 7 bases. The germline gives CDR1 MNHEY, CDR2 SVGAGI. The CDR3 is made up of 15 amino acids. V lost 5 bases and J lost 0; bases outside the gene matches: 6. This CDR3 reads CASSTQGQMNTEAFF. The CDR3 DNA reads as TGTGCCAGCAGTACCCAGGGACAGATGAACACTGAAGCTTTCTTT.

This clone was detected a few times. V and J are TRBV5-1 and TRBJ2-1; a possible D gene is TRBD1 (5 bases). V lost 0 bases and J 8 bases, leaving 12 bases between the germline ends. The CDR3 is made up of 14 amino acids. Germline assignment: CDR1 SGHRS and CDR2 YFSETQ. For the CDR3, the DNA is TGCGCCAGCAGCTTGGCACAGGTGGGCGATGAGCAGTTCTTC. Amino acid sequence: CASSLAQVGDEQFF.

The sample holds a few counts of this clone. The chain recombines TRBV4-3 with TRBJ2-5; weak D call: TRBD1 (5 bases). Looked up from germline, CDR1 is LGHNA and CDR2 is YSLEER. This CDR3 has 15 residues. V lost 0 bases and J lost 2, with 10 bases in between. In DNA form, the CDR3 reads TGCGCCAGCAGCCAAGAACAACAGGTACAAGAGACCCAGTACTTC. It encodes CASSQEQQVQETQYF.

This clone was counted once. The chain recombines TRBV5-4 with TRBJ2-3; D perhaps matches TRBD2 (6 bases). With 4 bases removed from V and 1 base from J, the gap between germline ends came to 16 bases. CDR1 is SGHNT and CDR2 is YYREEE in the germline V gene (reference sequence). This CDR3 region has 16 residues. CDR3 sequence: CASSPDRDLRTDTQYF. DNA for the CDR3: TGTGCCAGCAGCCCGGACCGGGACTTACGCACAGATACGCAGTATTTT.

This sequence joins TRBV12-5 and TRBJ2-5, with 14 bases that match TRBD2. The CDR3 covers 15 residues. Germline V lookup: CDR1 LGHNT, CDR2 FRNRAP. The trim removed 3 bases at V and 6 bases at J, leaving 3 bases unmatched. This CDR3 is CASGLGTSGGKTQYF. CDR3 DNA sequence: TGTGCTAGTGGTTTAGGGACTAGCGGGGGAAAGACCCAGTACTTC.

J is TRBJ2-5 and V is TRBV11-2; D remains unclear. The CDR3 loop spans 13 amino acids. V shed 1 base and J shed 0 bases, with 3 bases lying between them. Per the germline V gene, CDR1 is SGHAT and CDR2 is FQNNGV. The CDR3 region has the DNA TGTGCCAGCAGCTTAGCCAACCAAGAGACCCAGTACTTC. It yields the protein CASSLANQETQYF. The complete variable domain, with remaining parts taken from reference TRBV11-2 and TRBJ2-5, reads EAGVAQSPRYKIIEKRQSVAFWCNPISGHATLYWYQQILGQGPKLLIQFQNNGVVDDSQLPKDRFSAERLKGVDSTLKIQPAKLEDSAVYLCASSLANQETQYFGPGTRLLVL.

This clone was counted a few times. This chain uses TRBV18 with TRBJ1-6; the D gene is possibly TRBD1 (6 bases). The V end was cut by 2 bases, the J end by 7 bases, with 12 bases between. In germline, CDR1 is KGHSH, CDR2 LQKENI. CDR3 length equals 15 residues. This CDR3 is CASSPATGWNSPLHF. The DNA for the CDR3 is TGTGCCAGCTCACCAGCTACAGGGTGGAATTCACCCCTCCACTTT.

In the case of this clone: Other nucleotide sequences in the sample specify the same CDR3. The chain has TRBV6-6 and TRBJ1-1; D is uncertain. V shed 3 bases and J shed 2 bases, with 10 bases lying between them. This CDR3 is built from 14 residues. Germline assignment: CDR1 MNHNY and CDR2 SVGAGI (reference sequence). The CDR3 coding sequence is TGTGCCAGCAGTTATTCCCGCGTAAACACTGAAGCTTTCTTT. This gives the protein CASSYSRVNTEAFF.

The chain joins TRBV2 to TRBJ2-7; TRBD2 might be the D (5 bases). Trimming stripped 6 bases from V and 3 bases from J, with 15 bases between. Germline CDR1 and CDR2: SNHLY and FYNNEI. The CDR3 is 14 amino acids. Here the CDR3 reads CASREGEGIYEQYF. The CDR3, as DNA: TGTGCCAGCAGAGAGGGTGAAGGCATCTACGAGCAGTACTTC.

V usage is TRBV6-6 and J usage is TRBJ2-7; tentatively, D is TRBD2 (5 bases). CDR3 length: 11 residues. From germline, CDR1 is MNHNY and CDR2 SVGAGI (reference sequence). The germline V and J ends were trimmed by 6 bases and 5 bases, with 8 bases remaining between them. The CDR3 sequence: CASSTGNEQYF. DNA of the CDR3: TGTGCCAGCAGCACCGGGAACGAGCAGTACTTC.

The genes are TRBV9 and TRBJ2-1; no clear D gene. CDR1 and CDR2 (germline): SGDLS, YYNGEE. Deletions cut 2 bases from V and 9 bases from J, with 15 bases between. The CDR3 is made up of 14 amino acids. DNA for the CDR3: TGTGCCAGCAGCGTCCAGGCCAGCTTCCGTGAGCAGTTCTTC. Amino acids: CASSVQASFREQFF.

The chain is built from TRBV6-1 and TRBJ2-7, with D tentatively TRBD2 (5 bases). The germline V and J ends were trimmed by 10 bases and 0 bases, with 13 bases remaining between them. This CDR3 has 13 residues. CDR1 and CDR2 (germline): MNHNS, SASEGT. The CDR3 DNA reads TGTGCCACCCCTCGGGGAAACTCCTACGAGCAGTACTTC. Its translation: CATPRGNSYEQYF.

As for this clone: One end of the junction varies from germline; a read error may be responsible. The chain has TRBV6-5 and TRBJ1-2; D gene uncertain. Germline CDR1 MNHEY, CDR2 SVGAGI. The CDR3 sequence is 15 residues long. CDR3 DNA: TGTGCCAGCAATTACTCGTCGTCGAGCGGCTATGGCTACACCTTC. Residues: CASNYSSSSGYGYTF.